One T cell receptor (beta chain) is described in this entry. As yet, its antigen is unknown. This sample stems from a study of CD8 T cell repertoires and HIV-1 epitope variants. Germline CDR1 is LNHDA and CDR2 is SQIVND (reference sequence). J lost 2 bases, V lost 5 bases, and 3 bases had no gene match. The CDR3 is 14 residues long. Profiling relied on immunoSEQ multiplex PCR, and the TCRdb table lists in-frame clones only, not all of them. The table records some 5,600 clones, around 65% of them present only once. This receptor was obtained from a male donor with HIV. This sequence joins TRBV19 and TRBJ2-1, with 7 bases fitting TRBD1. Input material: cultured CD8+ T cells derived from PBMCs. As DNA, the CDR3 is TGTGCCAGTAGTGAAGGGGGCCCCTACAATGAGCAGTTCTTC. It translates to CASSEGGPYNEQFF.